These 18 T cell receptor beta chains came from one sample sequenced in a study of T cell repertoires in cytomegalovirus infection. MiXCR, applied by TCRdb to the reads, yields one record per CDR3 protein. The sample contains 510,000 or so distinct CDR3 sequences, more than 20% of which appear only once. Material: PBMCs. The receptors were gathered from a human donor in good health (CMV status not recorded). Some clones in this sample may be carry-over from other donors' samples.

At least ten counts were recorded for this clonotype. V and J are TRBV7-2 and TRBJ2-4; 12 nucleotides line up with TRBD2. The CDR3 runs 18 residues. V lost 4 bases, J lost 1 base, and 8 bases stayed unmatched. Germline CDR1 and CDR2: SGHTA and FQGNSA. The CDR3 reads CASSSRLAGAGAKNIQYF. The CDR3 nucleotides are TGTGCCAGCAGCTCCAGACTAGCGGGAGCCGGGGCCAAAAACATTCAGTACTTC.

The table lists this clonotype with a few counts. The chain uses TRBV28 and TRBJ2-5, with a weak D call TRBD1 (6 bases). This CDR3 has 14 residues. The ends were cut back, 5 bases at V and 5 bases at J, with 15 bases in the middle. Per the germline V gene, CDR1 is MDHEN and CDR2 is SYDVKM. This CDR3 reads CASSLQGNLETQYF. The CDR3 region has the DNA TGTGCCAGCAGTCTTCAGGGGAATTTGGAGACCCAGTACTTC.

The count of this clonotype is one. The rearrangement links TRBV20-1 to TRBJ2-1; 11 nucleotides agree with TRBD2. CDR3 length equals 15 residues. Germline V CDR1 and CDR2: DFQATT, SNEGSKA (reference sequence). The CDR3 region is CSSDPGTSGNNEQFF. CDR3 nucleotides: TGCAGCTCCGACCCCGGGACTAGCGGAAACAATGAGCAGTTCTTC.

V is TRBV6-2 or TRBV6-3 and J is TRBJ2-1; a weak D match, TRBD2 (5 bases). V was trimmed by 7 bases and J by 5 bases, leaving 15 bases between them. The CDR3 contains 14 residues. CDR1 is MNHEY, CDR2 SVGEGT, per germline. CDR3 DNA: TGTGCCAGCACTTATGCCGGGGATCACAATGAGCAGTTCTTC. Residues: CASTYAGDHNEQFF.

This clonotype has ten or more counts. The chain joins TRBV7-2 to TRBJ2-1, with D unresolved. CDR1 is SGHTA, CDR2 FQGNSA, per germline. This CDR3 is built from 12 residues. Trimming stripped 4 bases from V and 8 bases from J, with 9 bases between. The CDR3 coding sequence is TGTGCCAGCAGCTCCGGGTTCCATGAGCAGTTCTTC. Translation: CASSSGFHEQFF.

V usage is TRBV27 and J usage is TRBJ2-2, with 7 positions matching TRBD1. This CDR3 region has 16 residues. Germline V lookup: CDR1 MNHEY, CDR2 SMNVEV (reference sequence). V trimming: 0 bases; J trimming: 3 bases; junction bases outside the gene matches: 4. The CDR3 DNA reads TGTGCCAGCAGTTTATCCAGGGGGTTGTACACCGGGGAGCTGTTTTTT. Protein product: CASSLSRGLYTGELFF.

The chain is built from TRBV2 and TRBJ1-1; D not certain. Trimming shortened V by 5 bases and J by 1 base, and 8 bases separated the two germline ends. This CDR3 is 13 amino acids long. Germline-derived CDR1 and CDR2 are SNHLY and FYNNEI. CDR3 loop: CASSIFENTEAFF. DNA of the CDR3: TGTGCCAGCAGTATCTTTGAGAACACTGAAGCTTTCTTT.

The rearrangement joins TRBV5-1 to TRBJ2-5; 8 bases align to TRBD2. The CDR3 totals 15 residues. CDR1 SGHRS and CDR2 YFSETQ come from the germline V gene. Trimming took 6 bases from V and 2 from J; bases not matched to a gene: 9. The CDR3 DNA sequence: TGCGCCAGCACCGAAACGGGGGGGCCTCAAGAGACCCAGTACTTC. Translation: CASTETGGPQETQYF.

This clonotype was observed a handful of times. The V gene is TRBV7-2, the J gene TRBJ1-6; D is unresolved. Germline CDR1 reads SGHTA; CDR2 reads FQGNSA. The CDR3 sequence is 15 residues long. V gave up 1 base and J gave up 6 bases, with 10 bases separating them. In DNA form, the CDR3 reads TGTGCCAGCAGCTTAGGTCATAGGTCTAATTCACCCCTCCACTTT. This sequence encodes CASSLGHRSNSPLHF. Full variable domain (remainder filled in from reference TRBV7-2 and TRBJ1-6): GAGVSQSPSNKVTEKGKDVELRCDPISGHTALYWYRQSLGQGLEFLIYFQGNSAPDKSGLPSDRFSAERTGGSVSTLTIQRTQQEDSAVYLCASSLGHRSNSPLHFGNGTRLTVT.

Only a few counts were recorded for this clonotype. The CDR3: CASSPREGENNEQFF. Written as DNA, the CDR3 is TGTGCCAGCAGCCCGCGGGAGGGAGAAAACAATGAGCAGTTCTTC. The J gene is TRBJ2-1, the V gene TRBV7-9, with 9 positions matching TRBD2. The germline gives CDR1 SEHNR, CDR2 FQNEAQ (reference sequence). The CDR3 runs to 15 residues. With 5 bases clipped from V and 5 bases from J, the junction kept 7 bases outside the gene matches.

The V and J genes are TRBV7-6 and TRBJ1-1, with a possible D match to TRBD1 (5 bases). The CDR3 length is 12 residues. Trimming left V 7 bases short and J 7 bases short, with 13 bases between. Germline assignment: CDR1 SGHVS and CDR2 FNYEAQ. The CDR3 DNA follows: TGTGCCAGCACCTCCCGCGACAGTGAAGCTTTCTTT. It yields the protein CASTSRDSEAFF.

This sequence joins TRBV20-1 and TRBJ2-5; 11 bases map to TRBD2. The germline V gene has CDR1 DFQATT and CDR2 SNEGSKA (reference sequence). V was clipped by 2 bases and J by 4 bases; unmatched bases: 3. The CDR3 extends over 14 amino acids. The CDR3 spells CSARPGTSGETQYF. CDR3 bases: TGCAGTGCTAGACCAGGGACTAGCGGAGAGACCCAGTACTTC.

This clonotype was observed a handful of times. The chain combines TRBV12-3 or TRBV12-4 with TRBJ2-7; 7 bases line up with TRBD1. Trimming cost V 3 bases and J 9 bases; bases outside gene matches: 11. This CDR3 is 14 amino acids long. The CDR3 reads CASSLSGQGDLQYF. CDR3 bases: TGTGCCAGCAGTTTGTCCGGGCAGGGGGATTTGCAGTACTTC.

This chain connects TRBV27 to TRBJ1-2, with TRBD1 identical over 9 bases. The CDR3 is 14 residues long. V gave up 0 bases and J gave up 6 bases; unmatched junction bases: 2. CDR1 is MNHEY, CDR2 SMNVEV, per germline (reference sequence). CDR3 coding DNA: TGTGCCAGCAGTTTATCACAGGGGGCAGATGGCTACACCTTC. This gives the protein CASSLSQGADGYTF.

In its sample, this clonotype was seen many times. The V gene is TRBV7-2, the J gene TRBJ1-2; D remains unclear. This CDR3 has 11 residues. Per germline, CDR1 SGHTA and CDR2 FQGNSA. Trimming removed 5 bases from V and 12 bases from J, with 13 bases in between. The CDR3, as DNA: TGTGCCAGCAGCCAGAGGTATAAGAACACCTTC. Protein sequence: CASSQRYKNTF.

V and J are TRBV28 and TRBJ2-2; possibly TRBD2 for D (5 bases). Germline V gene lookup returns CDR1 MDHEN and CDR2 SYDVKM. The CDR3 is 19 amino acids. Trimming pared 2 bases from V and 0 bases from J, leaving 19 bases between. The CDR3 region has the DNA TGTGCCAGCAGTTTAGTAGCGATTCACCAAACCGCGAACACCGGGGAGCTGTTTTTT. Its protein product is CASSLVAIHQTANTGELFF.

The table lists this clonotype with a few counts. The chain combines TRBV11-2 with TRBJ1-1, with 12 positions matching TRBD1. In germline, CDR1 is SGHAT, CDR2 FQNNGV. J gave up 6 bases and V 4 bases, and 6 bases lay outside the gene matches. The CDR3 is made up of 15 amino acids. The CDR3 region is CASSSGTGGNAEAFF. CDR3 DNA: TGTGCCAGCAGCTCTGGGACAGGGGGCAACGCTGAAGCTTTCTTT.

The chain couples TRBV15 to TRBJ2-2; 7 bases align to TRBD2. In germline, CDR1 is LNHNV, CDR2 YYDKDF (reference sequence). The CDR3 contains 17 residues. With 1 base clipped from V and 6 bases from J, the junction kept 11 bases outside the gene matches. CDR3 residues: CATSRGVGGRRSGELFF. The CDR3 DNA sequence: TGTGCCACCAGCAGAGGAGTGGGCGGGAGAAGGTCCGGGGAGCTGTTTTTT.